This T cell receptor (beta chain) was sequenced for a study of blood T cell repertoires in COVID-19. Overall study: Collection of acute and convalescent COVID-19 samples took place in the United States, Italy and Spain.

In the authors' methods: Reference gene primer amplification in the assay estimated nucleated cell counts. Libraries were prepared by immunoSEQ multiplex PCR; TCRdb keeps only in-frame clonotypes and omits some of them. V, J and clone size derive from that table, while D and trimming were established from the DNA sequence. Of over 200,000 clones in the sample, 87% were seen once. The CDR3 loop spans 15 amino acids. The germline V gene has CDR1 SEHNR and CDR2 FQNEAQ (reference sequence). The trim removed 7 bases at V and 3 bases at J, leaving 9 bases unmatched. Participants spanned ages about 18 to 90 years and resided in 20 to 25 US areas. Self-reported history from a screening survey and questionnaire set each donor's cohort.

The sample comprised PBMCs or T cells enriched from blood (not recorded which). This clonotype was sampled from a man aged 18 to 29 with acute COVID-19. V gene TRBV7-9 combines with J gene TRBJ2-3; 8 positions match TRBD2. The CDR3 DNA sequence: TGTGCCAGCACCCAGGGGCCTAGCGGGACAGATACGCAGTATTTT. Translated, it gives CASTQGPSGTDTQYF.